The subject of this entry is one TCR beta chain. The sample belongs to a study of shared clonotypes between healthy human individuals. Sequencing of unsorted PBMC DNA was carried out using ten immunoSEQ deep assay plates. Sequencing was performed with immunoSEQ multiplex PCR; in TCRdb, only in-frame clones are kept and a portion is missing. In the table there are more than 400,000 clones, around 85% of which are singletons. Sequences were obtained from PBMCs. This clonotype was sampled from a woman aged 40 to 50 in good health. Some clones in this sample may be carry-over from other donors' samples.

The CDR3 sequence is CASSLQGTGGYSYNEQFF. The DNA for the CDR3 is TGTGCCAGCAGCTTACAGGGGACAGGGGGCTATTCCTACAATGAGCAGTTCTTC. V gene TRBV7-9 combines with J gene TRBJ2-1; 12 nucleotides match TRBD1. The CDR3 has 18 residues. Germline V lookup: CDR1 SEHNR, CDR2 FQNEAQ (reference sequence). The V gene end was trimmed by 2 bases and the J gene end by 1 base; junction bases not matched to a gene: 6. Combining the CDR3 with reference TRBV7-9 and TRBJ2-1 gives the whole variable domain DTGVSQNPRHKITKRGQNVTFRCDPISEHNRLYWYRQTLGQGPEFLTYFQNEAQLEKSRLLSDRFSAERPKGSFSTLEIQRTEQGDSAMYLCASSLQGTGGYSYNEQFFGPGTRLTVL.